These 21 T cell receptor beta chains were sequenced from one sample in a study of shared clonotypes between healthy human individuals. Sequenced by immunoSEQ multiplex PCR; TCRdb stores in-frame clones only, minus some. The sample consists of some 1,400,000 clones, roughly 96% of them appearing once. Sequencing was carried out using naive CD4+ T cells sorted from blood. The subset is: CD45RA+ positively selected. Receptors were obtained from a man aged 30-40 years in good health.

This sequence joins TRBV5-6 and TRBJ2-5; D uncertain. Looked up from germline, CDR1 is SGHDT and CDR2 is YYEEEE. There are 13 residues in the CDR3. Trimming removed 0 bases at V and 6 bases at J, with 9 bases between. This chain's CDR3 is CASSLERWKTQYF. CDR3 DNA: TGTGCCAGCAGCTTGGAAAGGTGGAAGACCCAGTACTTC.

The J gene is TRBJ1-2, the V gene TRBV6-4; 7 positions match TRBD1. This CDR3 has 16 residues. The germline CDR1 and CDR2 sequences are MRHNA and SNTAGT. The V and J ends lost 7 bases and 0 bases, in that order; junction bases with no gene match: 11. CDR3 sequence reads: CASKGSDRDPNYGYTF. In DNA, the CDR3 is TGTGCCAGCAAGGGATCCGACAGGGACCCTAACTATGGCTACACCTTC.

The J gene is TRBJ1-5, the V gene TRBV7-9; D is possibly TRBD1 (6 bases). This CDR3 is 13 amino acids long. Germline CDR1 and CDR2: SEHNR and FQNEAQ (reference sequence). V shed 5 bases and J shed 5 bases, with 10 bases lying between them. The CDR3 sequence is CASSQGQYQPQHF. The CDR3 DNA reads TGTGCCAGCAGCCAGGGACAATATCAGCCCCAGCATTTT.

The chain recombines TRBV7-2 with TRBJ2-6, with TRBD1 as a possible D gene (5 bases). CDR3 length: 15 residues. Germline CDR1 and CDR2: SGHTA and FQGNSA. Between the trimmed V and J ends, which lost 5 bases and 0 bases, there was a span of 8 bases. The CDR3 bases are TGTGCCAGCAGCGAGGACAACTCTGGGGCCAACGTCCTGACTTTC. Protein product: CASSEDNSGANVLTF. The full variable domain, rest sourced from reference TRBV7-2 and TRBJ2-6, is GAGVSQSPSNKVTEKGKDVELRCDPISGHTALYWYRQSLGQGLEFLIYFQGNSAPDKSGLPSDRFSAERTGGSVSTLTIQRTQQEDSAVYLCASSEDNSGANVLTFGAGSRLTVL.

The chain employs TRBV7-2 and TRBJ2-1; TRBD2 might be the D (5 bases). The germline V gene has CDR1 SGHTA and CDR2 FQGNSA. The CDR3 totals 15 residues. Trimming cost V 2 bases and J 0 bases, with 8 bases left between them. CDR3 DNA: TGTGCCAGCAGCTTACTCGCGGGCTCCTACAATGAGCAGTTCTTC. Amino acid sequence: CASSLLAGSYNEQFF.

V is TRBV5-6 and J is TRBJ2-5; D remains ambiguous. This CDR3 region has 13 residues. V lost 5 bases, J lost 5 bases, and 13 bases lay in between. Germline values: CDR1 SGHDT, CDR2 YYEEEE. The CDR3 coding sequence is TGTGCCAGCAGTAGGCTTTACGGGGAGACCCAGTACTTC. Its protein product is CASSRLYGETQYF. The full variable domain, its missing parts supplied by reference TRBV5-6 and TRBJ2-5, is DAGVTQSPTHLIKTRGQQVTLRCSPKSGHDTVSWYQQALGQGPQFIFQYYEEEERQRGNFPDRFSGHQFPNYSSELNVNALLLGDSALYLCASSRLYGETQYFGPGTRLLVL.

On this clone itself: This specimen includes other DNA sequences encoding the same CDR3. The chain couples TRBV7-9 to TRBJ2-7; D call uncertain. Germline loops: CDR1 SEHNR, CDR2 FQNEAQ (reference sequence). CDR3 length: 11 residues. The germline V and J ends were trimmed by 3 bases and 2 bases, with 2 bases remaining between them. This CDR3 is CASSFTYEQYF. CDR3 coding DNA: TGTGCCAGCAGCTTTACCTACGAGCAGTACTTC.

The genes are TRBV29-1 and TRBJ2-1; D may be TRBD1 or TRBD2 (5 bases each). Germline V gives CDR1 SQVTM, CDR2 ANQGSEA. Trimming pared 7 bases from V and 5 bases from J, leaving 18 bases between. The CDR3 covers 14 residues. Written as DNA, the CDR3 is TGCAGCGCCGAGGGGAGTAGGGATAACAATGAGCAGTTCTTC. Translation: CSAEGSRDNNEQFF.

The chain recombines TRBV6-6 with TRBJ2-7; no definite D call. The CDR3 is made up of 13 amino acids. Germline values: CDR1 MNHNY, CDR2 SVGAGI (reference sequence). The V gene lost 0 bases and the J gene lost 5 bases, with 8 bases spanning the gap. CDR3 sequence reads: CASSYSTLDEQYF. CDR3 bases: TGTGCCAGCAGTTACTCAACACTCGACGAGCAGTACTTC.

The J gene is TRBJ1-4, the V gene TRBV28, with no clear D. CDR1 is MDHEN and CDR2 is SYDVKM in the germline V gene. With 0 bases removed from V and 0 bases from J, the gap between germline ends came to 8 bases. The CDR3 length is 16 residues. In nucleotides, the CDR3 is TGTGCCAGCAGTTTATGGGGCACTGCAACTAATGAAAAACTGTTTTTT. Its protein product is CASSLWGTATNEKLFF.

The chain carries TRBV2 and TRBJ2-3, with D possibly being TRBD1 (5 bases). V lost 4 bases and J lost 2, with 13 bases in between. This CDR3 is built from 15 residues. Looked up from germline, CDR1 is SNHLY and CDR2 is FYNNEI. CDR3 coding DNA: TGTGCCAGCAGTGTCAGGACACCCCACACAGATACGCAGTATTTT. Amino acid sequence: CASSVRTPHTDTQYF. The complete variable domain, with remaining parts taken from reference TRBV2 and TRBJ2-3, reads EPEVTQTPSHQVTQMGQEVILRCVPISNHLYFYWYRQILGQKVEFLVSFYNNEISEKSEIFDDQFSVERPDGSNFTLKIRSTKLEDSAMYFCASSVRTPHTDTQYFGPGTRLTVL.

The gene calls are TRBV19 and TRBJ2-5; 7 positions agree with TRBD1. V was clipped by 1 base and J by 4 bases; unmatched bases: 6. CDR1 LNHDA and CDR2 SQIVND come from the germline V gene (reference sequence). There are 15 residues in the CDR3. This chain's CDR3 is CASSIGQGIRETQYF. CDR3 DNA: TGTGCCAGTAGTATAGGACAGGGTATCCGAGAGACCCAGTACTTC.

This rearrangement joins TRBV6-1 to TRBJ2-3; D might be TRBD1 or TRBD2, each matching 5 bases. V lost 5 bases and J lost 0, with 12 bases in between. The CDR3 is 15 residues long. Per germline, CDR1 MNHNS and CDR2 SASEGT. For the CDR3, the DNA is TGTGCCAGCAGTTCAAGGGACGGTAGCACAGATACGCAGTATTTT. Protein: CASSSRDGSTDTQYF.

The CDR3 DNA sequence: TGTGCCAGCAGCTCAGAACATTATGGCTACACCTTC. Its protein product is CASSSEHYGYTF. The rearrangement joins TRBV7-9 to TRBJ1-2; no reliable D call. Between the trimmed V and J ends, which lost 4 bases and 5 bases, there was a span of 8 bases. Germline CDR1 reads SEHNR; CDR2 reads FQNEAQ (reference sequence). This CDR3 has 12 residues.

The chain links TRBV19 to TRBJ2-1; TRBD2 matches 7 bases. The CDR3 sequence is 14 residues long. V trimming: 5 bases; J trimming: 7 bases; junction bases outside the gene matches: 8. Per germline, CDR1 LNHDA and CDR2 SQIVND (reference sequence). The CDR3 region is CASSSAGARNEQFF. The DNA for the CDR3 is TGTGCCAGTAGTTCTGCGGGAGCAAGAAATGAGCAGTTCTTC.

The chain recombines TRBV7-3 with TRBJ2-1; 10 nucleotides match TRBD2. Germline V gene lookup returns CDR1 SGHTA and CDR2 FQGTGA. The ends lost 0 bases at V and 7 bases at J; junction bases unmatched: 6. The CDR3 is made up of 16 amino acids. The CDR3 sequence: CASSLTVLAGDNEQFF. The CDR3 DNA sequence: TGTGCCAGCAGCTTAACAGTCCTAGCGGGAGATAATGAGCAGTTCTTC.

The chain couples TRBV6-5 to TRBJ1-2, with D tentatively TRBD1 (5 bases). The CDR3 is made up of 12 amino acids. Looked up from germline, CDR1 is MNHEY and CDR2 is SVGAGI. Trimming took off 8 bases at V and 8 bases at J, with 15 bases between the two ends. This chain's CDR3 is CASQTFRDGYTF. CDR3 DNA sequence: TGTGCCAGCCAAACCTTCAGGGACGGCTACACCTTC.

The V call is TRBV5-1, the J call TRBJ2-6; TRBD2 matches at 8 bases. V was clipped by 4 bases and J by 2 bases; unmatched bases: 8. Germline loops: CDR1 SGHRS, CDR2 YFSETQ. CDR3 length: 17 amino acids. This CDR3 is CASSISAGATGANVLTF. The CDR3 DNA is TGCGCCAGCAGCATTTCAGCGGGAGCCACTGGGGCCAACGTCCTGACTTTC.

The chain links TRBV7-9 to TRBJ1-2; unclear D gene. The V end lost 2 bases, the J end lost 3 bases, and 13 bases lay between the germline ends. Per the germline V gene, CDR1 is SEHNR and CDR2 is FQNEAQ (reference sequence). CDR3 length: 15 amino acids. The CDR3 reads CASSLMTAGDYGYTF. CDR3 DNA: TGTGCCAGCAGCTTAATGACCGCCGGTGACTATGGCTACACCTTC.

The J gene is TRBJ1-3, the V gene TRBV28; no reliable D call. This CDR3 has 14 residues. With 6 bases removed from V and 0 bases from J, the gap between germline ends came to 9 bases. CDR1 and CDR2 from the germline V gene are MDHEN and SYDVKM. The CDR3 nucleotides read TGTGCCAGCAGGTTGGTGGGCTCTGGAAACACCATATATTTT. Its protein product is CASRLVGSGNTIYF. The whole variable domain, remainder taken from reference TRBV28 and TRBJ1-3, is DVKVTQSSRYLVKRTGEKVFLECVQDMDHENMFWYRQDPGLGLRLIYFSYDVKMKEKGDIPEGYSVSREKKERFSLILESASTNQTSMYLCASRLVGSGNTIYFGEGSWLTVV.

The CDR3 here is CASSIGQRRSDTQYF. DNA for the CDR3: TGTGCCAGCAGCATCGGACAACGAAGATCAGATACGCAGTATTTT. The chain has TRBV2 and TRBJ2-3, with D possibly TRBD1 on 5 matching bases. The CDR3 extends over 15 amino acids. Germline V CDR1 and CDR2: SNHLY, FYNNEI. V lost 6 bases, J lost 4 bases, and 17 bases lay in between.